The 21 T cell receptor beta chains below were found in one sample sequenced in a study of regulatory T cells in long-lasting Graves disease. Arm-PCR with iRepertoire HTBI primers amplified the CDR3 regions for these TCR beta libraries. TCRdb itself ran the multiplex PCR reads through MiXCR, one entry per CDR3 protein. The table includes a few hundred thousand distinct CDR3 sequences, roughly 21% detected once. Specified time point: persistent/refractory GD, antithyroid drugs over 5 years with positive TRAb. The TCR library used RNA extracted from PBMCs. The sequencing here drew on peripheral blood mononuclear cells (PBMCs), taken when the disease was refractory, from a patient treated with antithyroid drugs. The receptors shown here come from a female donor with Graves disease.

This clonotype was detected a few times. J is TRBJ2-7 and V is TRBV29-1, with 16 bases fitting TRBD2. Germline V gives CDR1 SQVTM, CDR2 ANQGSEA. Trimming at V came to 6 bases and at J to 2 bases, leaving 4 bases not matched to a gene. The CDR3 has 15 residues. The CDR3 loop is CSVSGTSGRAYEQYF. The CDR3 bases are TGCAGCGTGTCCGGGACTAGCGGGAGGGCCTACGAGCAGTACTTC.

This clonotype was recorded a few times. V usage is TRBV4-1 and J usage is TRBJ1-2; TRBD1 might be the D (6 bases). The CDR3 loop spans 13 amino acids. V was clipped by 1 base and J by 5 bases, with 8 bases between them. CDR1 is MGHRA, CDR2 YSYEKL, per germline. The CDR3 loop reads CASSQGTEYGYTF. Here the CDR3 DNA reads TGCGCCAGCAGCCAAGGGACAGAGTATGGCTACACCTTC.

This clonotype occurred many times. This chain connects TRBV11-2 to TRBJ1-2, with 8 bases fitting TRBD1. CDR3 length: 13 residues. V shed 2 bases and J 6 bases; nucleotides not matched to a gene: 2. In germline, CDR1 is SGHAT, CDR2 FQNNGV. CDR3 coding DNA: TGTGCCAGCAGCTTATTGACAGGGGATGGCTACACCTTC. It translates to CASSLLTGDGYTF.

This chain joins TRBV7-9 and TRBJ2-7, with D uncertain. This CDR3 is 12 amino acids long. Germline V gene lookup returns CDR1 SEHNR and CDR2 FQNEAQ (reference sequence). Trimming cost V 1 base and J 6 bases, with 7 bases left between them. CDR3 in amino acids: CASSLDPIEQYF. The CDR3 DNA is TGTGCCAGCAGCTTAGACCCAATCGAGCAGTACTTC.

The gene calls are TRBV5-6 and TRBJ2-7, with 7 bases fitting TRBD2. Losses at the gene ends were 4 bases for V and 7 bases for J; bases not matched to a gene: 11. The germline CDR1 and CDR2 sequences are SGHDT and YYEEEE. There are 14 residues in the CDR3. CDR3 DNA: TGTGCCAGCAGCCCCGGGCCGGGAGGTTGGGAGCAGTACTTC. This gives the protein CASSPGPGGWEQYF.

This clonotype came up a few times. The chain employs TRBV7-9 and TRBJ2-2; 14 bases match TRBD2. CDR3 size: 20 residues. CDR1 is SEHNR, CDR2 FQNEAQ, per germline (reference sequence). The trim removed 3 bases at V and 1 base at J, leaving 10 bases unmatched. The CDR3: CASSFPRLAGGPLNTGELFF. The CDR3 DNA follows: TGTGCCAGCAGCTTCCCCCGACTAGCGGGAGGGCCTTTGAACACCGGGGAGCTGTTTTTT.

In the case of this clonotype: A single base separates this from a much larger clone, so it may be a read error. The chain couples TRBV2 to TRBJ1-2; no definite D call. The CDR3 spans 13 residues. V lost 5 bases, J lost 5 bases, and 12 bases lay in between. Per germline, CDR1 SNHLY and CDR2 FYNNEI. CDR3 loop: CASSPPLPYGYTF. DNA of the CDR3: TGTGCCAGCAGTCCACCCCTACCTTATGGCTACACCTTC.

The chain couples TRBV9 to TRBJ2-4, with D maybe TRBD2 (6 bases). Germline V gene lookup returns CDR1 SGDLS and CDR2 YYNGEE. CDR3 length: 13 residues. The V and J ends lost 0 bases and 7 bases respectively, with 8 bases between them. Here the CDR3 reads CASSVDGSNIQYF. In DNA, the CDR3 is TGTGCCAGCAGCGTAGACGGGAGCAACATTCAGTACTTC.

This clonotype turned up a few times. This chain links TRBV7-6 with TRBJ2-7; TRBD1 might be the D (6 bases). Germline values: CDR1 SGHVS, CDR2 FNYEAQ. There are 14 residues in the CDR3. Deletions cut 1 base from V and 2 bases from J, with 9 bases between. The DNA of the CDR3 is TGTGCCAGCAGCTTAGAGTCAGGGGCCTACGAGCAGTACTTC. Its protein product is CASSLESGAYEQYF.

At least ten counts were recorded for this clonotype. The chain joins TRBV6-1 to TRBJ1-1; D not certain. CDR3 length equals 13 residues. The germline V gene has CDR1 MNHNS and CDR2 SASEGT. The ends were cut back, 6 bases at V and 2 bases at J, with 10 bases in the middle. The CDR3 sequence is CASRTGTNTEAFF. CDR3 DNA: TGTGCCAGCAGGACGGGAACCAACACTGAAGCTTTCTTT.

This clonotype was seen at least ten times. V gene TRBV28 combines with J gene TRBJ2-5; D uncertain. Germline V CDR1 and CDR2: MDHEN, SYDVKM. The CDR3 runs to 13 residues. The germline V and J ends were trimmed by 6 bases and 7 bases, with 15 bases remaining between them. The CDR3 DNA sequence: TGTGCCAGCAGACCTACCTCCTTCGTGACCCAGTACTTC. Its translation: CASRPTSFVTQYF.

This clonotype showed up many times. V and J are TRBV5-1 and TRBJ1-1, with D tentatively TRBD1 (5 bases). V was pared by 0 bases and J by 11 bases, with 14 bases between. The CDR3 sequence is 13 residues long. Germline CDR1 SGHRS, CDR2 YFSETQ. Written as DNA, the CDR3 is TGCGCCAGCAGCTTGGGTGGAGGGGAGATGGCTTTCTTT. This codes for CASSLGGGEMAFF.

As concerns this clonotype: A much bigger clone sits one base away, suggesting this may be a read error. The chain is built from TRBV7-2 and TRBJ2-7; TRBD2 aligns across 12 bases. Germline V gene lookup returns CDR1 SGHTA and CDR2 FQGNSA. This CDR3 is built from 21 residues. The V and J ends lost 5 bases and 4 bases, in that order; junction bases with no gene match: 24. CDR3 in DNA: TGTGCCAGCAGCCCCGCCTGGGGGACGACTAGCGGGAGCCGCCAGCCGTACGAGCAGTACTTC. Translating gives CASSPAWGTTSGSRQPYEQYF.

This clonotype showed up many times. The chain joins TRBV27 to TRBJ2-7; TRBD2 might be the D (6 bases). Germline values: CDR1 MNHEY, CDR2 SMNVEV (reference sequence). This CDR3 region has 14 residues. V was clipped by 4 bases and J by 3 bases, with 13 bases between them. This chain's CDR3 is CASSSLASGYEQYF. In DNA, the CDR3 is TGTGCCAGCAGTTCTCTAGCGAGCGGCTACGAGCAGTACTTC.

V gene TRBV19 combines with J gene TRBJ2-7; D may be TRBD2 (6 bases). This CDR3 comprises 15 residues. The germline V and J ends were trimmed by 1 base and 3 bases, with 13 bases remaining between them. The V gene's germline CDR1 is LNHDA and CDR2 SQIVND (reference sequence). The CDR3 protein is CASSIGGRTNYEQYF. CDR3 coding DNA: TGTGCCAGTAGTATAGGTGGGAGGACCAACTACGAGCAGTACTTC.

The chain recombines TRBV29-1 with TRBJ2-1, with D uncertain. V lost 1 base to trimming and J lost 0 bases, with 19 bases between them. The CDR3 contains 18 residues. Germline V CDR1 and CDR2: SQVTM, ANQGSEA. CDR3 nucleotides: TGCAGCGTTGAAGGTATTTCCAGCGCTCCAAGCTCCTACAATGAGCAGTTCTTC. Its protein is CSVEGISSAPSSYNEQFF.

This clonotype was detected only a few times. V gene TRBV19 combines with J gene TRBJ1-5; no clear D gene. The CDR3 spans 16 residues. The germline V gene has CDR1 LNHDA and CDR2 SQIVND (reference sequence). Trimming took off 0 bases at V and 1 base at J, with 10 bases between the two ends. CDR3 DNA: TGTGCCAGTAGTATAGATCTGGTGGCCAGCAATCAGCCCCAGCATTTT. This encodes CASSIDLVASNQPQHF.

The rearrangement uses TRBV27 and TRBJ2-7, with 9 bases matching TRBD1. Per germline, CDR1 MNHEY and CDR2 SMNVEV (reference sequence). V lost 5 bases, J lost 2 bases, and 4 bases stayed unmatched. This CDR3 contains 14 residues. CDR3 DNA: TGTGCCAGCAGTAGGGACAGGGAGACCTACGAGCAGTACTTC. It is translated as CASSRDRETYEQYF.

This clonotype was recorded once. A much larger clone sits a single nucleotide away, making a read error possible. The conserved final phenylalanine or tryptophan is absent from the CDR3, which likely points to a read error. The chain links TRBV5-1 to TRBJ2-4; D gene unclear. Trimming stripped 0 bases from V and 1 base from J, with 11 bases between. The CDR3 length is 16 residues. CDR1 is SGHRS, CDR2 YFSETQ, per germline. The CDR3 spells CASSLGRPTAKNIQYL. CDR3 DNA: TGCGCCAGCAGCTTGGGAAGGCCGACTGCCAAAAACATTCAGTACCTC.

This clonotype was seen repeatedly, ten times or more. This chain joins TRBV7-8 and TRBJ2-7; 12 bases are a match to TRBD2. The germline V gene has CDR1 SGHVS and CDR2 FQNEAQ. The CDR3 contains 18 residues. The V and J ends lost 1 base and 1 base, in that order; junction bases with no gene match: 8. The CDR3: CASSLGGLAGSLSYEQYF. CDR3 DNA sequence: TGTGCCAGCAGCTTAGGAGGACTAGCGGGGAGTCTGTCCTACGAGCAGTACTTC.

This chain links TRBV6-1 with TRBJ2-7; 16 nucleotides agree with TRBD2. The CDR3 totals 16 residues. Looked up from germline, CDR1 is MNHNS and CDR2 is SASEGT. Trimming took 6 bases from V and 3 from J; bases not matched to a gene: 5. Written as DNA, the CDR3 is TGTGCCAGCAGCCCGGGACTAGCGGGGGGGTACTACGAGCAGTACTTC. Translating gives CASSPGLAGGYYEQYF.